This T cell receptor (beta chain) derives from a study of response to subunit inactivated influenza vaccine. TCRdb passed the RT-PCR reads through MiXCR, listing each CDR3 protein once. The sample has about half a million distinct CDR3 sequences, about 25% seen once; the top ten hold 1.5% to 2%. The V and J ends lost 10 bases and 2 bases, in that order; junction bases with no gene match: 9. The CDR3 extends over 16 amino acids. The chain combines TRBV12-3 or TRBV12-4 with TRBJ2-1, with TRBD2 identical over 12 bases. The sequence was obtained from a man aged 45-65 years who received an inactivated influenza vaccine. This material consisted of CD4+ T cells sorted from PBMCs, taken 5 days after vaccination. The CDR3 DNA reads as TGTGCCACCCTATCCCTAGCGGGGGGGCCCTACAATGAGCAGTTCTTC. Translating it yields CATLSLAGGPYNEQFF.